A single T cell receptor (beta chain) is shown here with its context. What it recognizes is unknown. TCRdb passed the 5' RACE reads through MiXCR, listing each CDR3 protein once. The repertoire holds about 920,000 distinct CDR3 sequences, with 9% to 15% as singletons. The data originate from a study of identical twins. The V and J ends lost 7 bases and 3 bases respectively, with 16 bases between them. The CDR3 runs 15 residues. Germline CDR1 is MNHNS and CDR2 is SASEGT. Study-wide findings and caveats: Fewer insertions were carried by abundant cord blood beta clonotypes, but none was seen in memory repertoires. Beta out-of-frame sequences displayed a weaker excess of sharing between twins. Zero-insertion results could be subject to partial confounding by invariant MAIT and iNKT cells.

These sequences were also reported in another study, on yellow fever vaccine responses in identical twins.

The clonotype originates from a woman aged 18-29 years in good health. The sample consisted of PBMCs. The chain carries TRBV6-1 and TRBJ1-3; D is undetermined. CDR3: CASIHSANLGNTIYF. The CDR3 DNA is TGTGCCAGCATCCACAGTGCTAACCTTGGAAACACCATATATTTT.